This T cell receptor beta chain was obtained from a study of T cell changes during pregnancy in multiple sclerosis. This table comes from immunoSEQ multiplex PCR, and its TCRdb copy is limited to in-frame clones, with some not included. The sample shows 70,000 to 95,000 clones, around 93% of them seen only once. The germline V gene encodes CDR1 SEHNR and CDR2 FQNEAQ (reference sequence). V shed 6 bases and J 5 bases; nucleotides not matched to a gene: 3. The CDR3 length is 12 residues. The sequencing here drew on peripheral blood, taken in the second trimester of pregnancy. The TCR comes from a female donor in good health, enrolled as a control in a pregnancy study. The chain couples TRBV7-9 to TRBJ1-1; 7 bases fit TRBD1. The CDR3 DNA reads TGTGCCAGCAGGACAGGGAGGACTGAAGCTTTCTTT. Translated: CASRTGRTEAFF.